This T cell receptor (beta chain) appears in the sequencing data of a study of control samples from healthy donors and cancer patients. CDR1 and CDR2 from the germline V gene are SGHAT and FQDESV (reference sequence). Trimming removed 6 bases from V and 1 base from J; junction bases left unmatched: 10. The CDR3 is 16 residues long. Repertoires were generated with immunoSEQ multiplex PCR, while TCRdb's copy carries only in-frame clones and drops some. The sample consists of approximately 140,000 clones, roughly 89% of them appearing once. The TCR comes from a man under 40 in good health. The genes are TRBV11-1 and TRBJ1-1, with 8 bases fitting TRBD1. The material sequenced was blood. The CDR3 loop is CASSKMTGARNTEAFF. The CDR3 DNA reads as TGTGCCAGCAGTAAAATGACAGGGGCTAGGAACACTGAAGCTTTCTTT.